This T cell receptor beta chain was identified during a study of response to subunit inactivated influenza vaccine. Findings and caveats of the study: Authors suggested seasonal influenza vaccinations each recruit few new T cells.

One entry per CDR3 protein, called by TCRdb with MiXCR from the RT-PCR reads. The data show 650,000 to 700,000 distinct CDR3 sequences, around a sixth seen once. In the case of this clonotype: Its specificity is not known.

The junction had 10 bases not matched to a gene; V was cut back by 1 base and J by 3 bases. Per the germline V gene, CDR1 is LGHNA and CDR2 is YNFKEQ. The CDR3 is 17 amino acids. The material sequenced was PBMCs from blood, taken 12 days after vaccination. This chain links TRBV4-2 with TRBJ2-7; 9 bases fit TRBD1. The clonotype was recovered from a man aged 45-65 years who received an inactivated influenza vaccine. DNA of the CDR3: TGTGCCAGCAGCCAAGGATTCCCGGGACAGGGTAACTACGAGCAGTACTTC. As protein: CASSQGFPGQGNYEQYF.